This is a list of T cell receptor beta chains from one sample in a study of CD8+ T cells in alopecia areata. The protocol was immunoSEQ multiplex PCR, while the TCRdb copy is restricted to in-frame clones and leaves out a portion. The data contain under 150,000 clones, less than 65% of them seen just once; the ten biggest clones take up approximately 34%. Sequencing input: CD8+ T cells sorted from blood. The receptors shown here come from a human donor in good health. CDR3s include the opening cysteine and the closing phenylalanine or tryptophan. D genes are given only for firm matches.

V gene: TRBV2
D gene: NA
J gene: TRBJ2-7
CDR3 protein: CASSDSREESSYEQYF

V gene: TRBV6-5
D gene: NA
J gene: TRBJ2-7
CDR3 protein: CASSYSPTGEQYF

V gene: TRBV11-1
D gene: NA
J gene: TRBJ2-3
CDR3 protein: CASSLGQEVSSPTDTQYF

V gene: TRBV29-1
D gene: NA
J gene: TRBJ2-7
CDR3 protein: CSVEDGTGTYEQYF

V gene: TRBV5-1
D gene: NA
J gene: TRBJ2-7
CDR3 protein: CASSLAPSYEQYF

V gene: TRBV5-1
D gene: NA
J gene: TRBJ2-7
CDR3 protein: CASSLQGPYEQYF

V gene: TRBV27
D gene: TRBD1
J gene: TRBJ2-4
CDR3 protein: CASSLSMGQRADIQYF

V gene: TRBV27
D gene: TRBD2
J gene: TRBJ2-2
CDR3 protein: CASRLAGGPPGELFF

V gene: TRBV30
D gene: TRBD1
J gene: TRBJ2-7
CDR3 protein: CAISPGQGGYEQYF

V gene: TRBV29-1
D gene: NA
J gene: TRBJ1-1
CDR3 protein: CSVEDQHGVSVAFF

V gene: TRBV4-1
D gene: NA
J gene: TRBJ2-1
CDR3 protein: CASSHVKESEQFF

V gene: TRBV4-1
D gene: NA
J gene: TRBJ2-1
CDR3 protein: CASSQDGRGEQFF

V gene: TRBV27
D gene: NA
J gene: TRBJ2-1
CDR3 protein: CASGGSGAQLF

V gene: TRBV7-9
D gene: NA
J gene: TRBJ2-3
CDR3 protein: CASSFISADGTDTQYF

V gene: TRBV5-6
D gene: NA
J gene: TRBJ2-7
CDR3 protein: CASSLGHEQYF

V gene: TRBV7-9
D gene: NA
J gene: TRBJ2-5
CDR3 protein: CASSFVTPHQETQYF

V gene: TRBV5-1
D gene: TRBD1
J gene: TRBJ2-7
CDR3 protein: CASSLVPGTGEDEQYF

V gene: TRBV29-1
D gene: NA
J gene: TRBJ2-7
CDR3 protein: CSAVKGNSYEQYF

V gene: TRBV16
D gene: NA
J gene: TRBJ2-7
CDR3 protein: CASSTGPYEQYF

V gene: TRBV29-1
D gene: NA
J gene: TRBJ2-3
CDR3 protein: CSVETGQTSTDTQYF

V gene: TRBV30
D gene: TRBD1
J gene: TRBJ2-1
CDR3 protein: CAWSGQPGQGLPYEQFF

V gene: TRBV18
D gene: TRBD2
J gene: TRBJ2-1
CDR3 protein: CASSDPGLHNEQFF

V gene: TRBV6-5
D gene: NA
J gene: TRBJ2-5
CDR3 protein: CASSLSDGTQHF

V gene: TRBV25-1
D gene: NA
J gene: TRBJ1-1
CDR3 protein: CASSQLESGTQEAFF

V gene: TRBV15
D gene: NA
J gene: TRBJ2-7
CDR3 protein: CATSETGPEQYF

V gene: TRBV28
D gene: TRBD2
J gene: TRBJ2-1
CDR3 protein: CASTLLAGGRYEQFF

V gene: TRBV5-4
D gene: TRBD1
J gene: TRBJ2-4
CDR3 protein: CASSSGTGGAKNIQYF

V gene: TRBV2
D gene: NA
J gene: TRBJ2-2
CDR3 protein: CASTGTEYTGELFF

V gene: TRBV29-1
D gene: TRBD2
J gene: TRBJ2-7
CDR3 protein: CSVEGLAGGLYEQYF

V gene: TRBV27
D gene: NA
J gene: TRBJ2-3
CDR3 protein: CASSLFGVPDTQYF

V gene: TRBV5-4
D gene: NA
J gene: TRBJ2-3
CDR3 protein: CASSLGRPDTQYF

V gene: TRBV30
D gene: NA
J gene: TRBJ2-2
CDR3 protein: CASAGAGELFF

V gene: TRBV7-9
D gene: NA
J gene: TRBJ1-2
CDR3 protein: CASSPIGQNYGYTF

V gene: TRBV5-1
D gene: NA
J gene: TRBJ1-1
CDR3 protein: CASSPPGRVNTEAFF

V gene: TRBV29-1
D gene: TRBD2
J gene: TRBJ2-1
CDR3 protein: CSVEGGDHEQFF

V gene: TRBV27
D gene: TRBD1
J gene: TRBJ1-5
CDR3 protein: CASQVSGGGQPQHF

V gene: TRBV7-9
D gene: TRBD2
J gene: TRBJ2-7
CDR3 protein: CASTGTTYEQYF

V gene: TRBV28
D gene: TRBD1
J gene: TRBJ1-4
CDR3 protein: CASSPGDSIYNEKLFF